A single sample is the source of the 15 T cell receptor beta chains below, sequenced in a study of cytomegalovirus exposure and HLA in healthy donors. The PCR was carried out with 60 Vbeta primers and 13 Jbeta primers. TCRdb's copy holds only in-frame clones and misses some; the assay was immunoSEQ multiplex PCR. The table has around 190,000 clones, 70% to 90% seen once. Sample: PBMCs. All receptors derive from a woman under 40 in good health and CMV-seronegative.

The V call is TRBV5-1, the J call TRBJ2-1, with D possibly TRBD2 on 6 matching bases. Germline V gene sequence: CDR1 SGHRS, CDR2 YFSETQ. The V end was cut by 2 bases, the J end by 6 bases, with 15 bases between. The CDR3 runs 15 residues. This CDR3 reads CASSFVGSPGNEQFF. As DNA, the CDR3 is TGCGCCAGCAGCTTTGTCGGGAGCCCCGGCAATGAGCAGTTCTTC.

The V gene is TRBV5-1, the J gene TRBJ2-5, with D maybe TRBD1 (5 bases). This CDR3 has 15 amino acids. Deletions cut 1 base from V and 1 base from J, with 11 bases between. Germline V gene lookup returns CDR1 SGHRS and CDR2 YFSETQ. CDR3 nucleotides: TGCGCCAGCAGCTTGTATTCAGGGATCCAAGAGACCCAGTACTTC. It is translated as CASSLYSGIQETQYF.

This chain uses TRBV30 with TRBJ2-1, with D perhaps TRBD2 (6 bases). V was clipped by 5 bases and J by 0 bases, with 14 bases between them. Germline values: CDR1 GTSNPN, CDR2 SVGIG (reference sequence). The CDR3 consists of 15 residues. CDR3 region: CAWGGTQVSYNEQFF. The CDR3 DNA reads TGTGCCTGGGGCGGGACCCAGGTCTCCTACAATGAGCAGTTCTTC.

The V call is TRBV28, the J call TRBJ1-5; D is unresolved. Germline-derived CDR1 and CDR2 are MDHEN and SYDVKM. The CDR3 spans 12 residues. V gave up 5 bases and J gave up 3 bases, with 5 bases separating them. The CDR3 protein is CASSPFNQPQHF. The CDR3 DNA reads TGTGCCAGCAGTCCGTTCAATCAGCCCCAGCATTTT.

The chain links TRBV7-9 to TRBJ2-7; 11 bases are a match to TRBD1. The CDR3 covers 15 residues. The V gene end was trimmed by 3 bases and the J gene end by 5 bases; junction bases not matched to a gene: 6. Germline V gene lookup returns CDR1 SEHNR and CDR2 FQNEAQ (reference sequence). The CDR3 loop reads CASSFTGTGGDEQYF. In DNA, the CDR3 is TGTGCCAGCAGCTTTACCGGGACAGGGGGAGACGAGCAGTACTTC.

This sequence joins TRBV5-1 and TRBJ2-1; the match to TRBD2 covers 9 bases. Germline CDR1 is SGHRS and CDR2 is YFSETQ. The CDR3 has 16 residues. The ends lost 0 bases at V and 6 bases at J; junction bases unmatched: 7. In DNA form, the CDR3 reads TGCGCCAGCAGCTTGGCCAGGACTAGCGCCATCAATGAGCAGTTCTTC. Translated: CASSLARTSAINEQFF.

The chain has TRBV19 and TRBJ1-5, with 7 bases aligning to TRBD1. The CDR3 is made up of 15 amino acids. With 1 base clipped from V and 7 bases from J, the junction kept 7 bases outside the gene matches. CDR1 and CDR2 from the germline V gene are LNHDA and SQIVND (reference sequence). DNA for the CDR3: TGTGCCAGTAGTATAGGTAACAGGGGAGAACAGCCCCAGCATTTT. It specifies CASSIGNRGEQPQHF.

V is TRBV5-1 and J is TRBJ1-4; 8 bases map to TRBD1. CDR1 is SGHRS, CDR2 YFSETQ, per germline. The CDR3 has 15 residues. The V segment lost 4 bases and the J segment 7 bases; nucleotides outside the gene matches: 9. In nucleotides, the CDR3 is TGCGCCAGCAGCAAAGGACAGGGTACAGGTGAAAAACTGTTTTTT. The encoded protein is CASSKGQGTGEKLFF.

The rearrangement links TRBV19 to TRBJ1-1; maybe TRBD1 (5 bases). Trimming stripped 6 bases from V and 2 bases from J, with 13 bases between. The CDR3 loop spans 14 amino acids. CDR1 LNHDA and CDR2 SQIVND come from the germline V gene (reference sequence). The CDR3 sequence is CASRGTPENTEAFF. The CDR3 DNA follows: TGTGCCAGTAGAGGGACTCCAGAAAACACTGAAGCTTTCTTT.

This chain joins TRBV7-3 and TRBJ2-1; D call uncertain. Germline V gene sequence: CDR1 SGHTA, CDR2 FQGTGA. With 1 base removed from V and 0 bases from J, the gap between germline ends came to 4 bases. The CDR3 consists of 14 residues. The CDR3 DNA is TGTGCCAGCAGCTTAAGCAGCTCCTACAATGAGCAGTTCTTC. It translates to CASSLSSSYNEQFF.

The rearrangement uses TRBV5-5 and TRBJ2-7, with no clear D. The CDR3 has 14 amino acids. Germline loops: CDR1 SGHKS, CDR2 YYEKEE (reference sequence). The germline V and J ends were trimmed by 2 bases and 1 base, with 10 bases remaining between them. CDR3 loop: CASSFQTGSYEQYF. Here the CDR3 DNA reads TGTGCCAGCAGCTTCCAGACTGGGTCCTACGAGCAGTACTTC.

The chain carries TRBV28 and TRBJ2-5; tentative D call: TRBD1 (6 bases). The CDR3 sequence is 15 residues long. V was pared by 6 bases and J by 2 bases, with 16 bases between. CDR1 is MDHEN, CDR2 SYDVKM, per germline. The CDR3 sequence is CASRMGPGTQETQYF. The CDR3 DNA is TGTGCCAGCAGGATGGGCCCGGGGACACAAGAGACCCAGTACTTC.

This rearrangement joins TRBV18 to TRBJ2-1; D perhaps matches TRBD1 (5 bases). Trimming cost V 2 bases and J 8 bases, with 7 bases left between them. The CDR3 runs to 12 residues. Germline V gene lookup returns CDR1 KGHSH and CDR2 LQKENI. The CDR3 loop reads CASSPRGDEQFF. CDR3 in DNA: TGTGCCAGCTCACCAAGGGGTGATGAGCAGTTCTTC. The full variable domain, completed using reference TRBV18 and TRBJ2-1, is NAGVMQNPRHLVRRRGQEARLRCSPMKGHSHVYWYRQLPEEGLKFMVYLQKENIIDESGMPKERFSAEFPKEGPSILRIQQVVRGDSAAYFCASSPRGDEQFFGPGTRLTVL.

The V gene is TRBV19, the J gene TRBJ2-7; 12 nucleotides agree with TRBD2. Germline loops: CDR1 LNHDA, CDR2 SQIVND (reference sequence). This CDR3 is built from 15 residues. The J segment lost 6 bases and the V segment lost 4 bases, leaving 7 bases of the junction unmatched. CDR3 nucleotide sequence: TGTGCCAGTAGTACTAGCGGGGGGGCCGTAGGCGAGCAGTACTTC. This gives the protein CASSTSGGAVGEQYF.

V usage is TRBV5-1 and J usage is TRBJ2-1; D uncertain. V lost 0 bases and J 7 bases, leaving 11 bases between the germline ends. CDR3 length: 14 amino acids. The germline V gene has CDR1 SGHRS and CDR2 YFSETQ. The CDR3 is CASSLERSTNEQFF. The CDR3, as DNA: TGCGCCAGCAGCTTGGAGCGAAGTACGAATGAGCAGTTCTTC.